What follows is one T cell receptor beta chain and its context. Its cognate antigen is unknown. Pooling was applied to second doses at about 4 or about 12 weeks. The sample originates from a study of T cell responses to AZD1222 COVID-19 vaccine. Study-wide points: Mostly white British, mostly female donors; authors suggested clonal diversity may be underestimated. No repertoire was sampled before or during the peak T cell response, only after it. Just five to seven AZD1222 recipients tested seropositive at baseline.

V lost 4 bases, J lost 5 bases, and 10 bases lay in between. The CDR3 extends over 12 amino acids. Germline CDR1 is SGHRS and CDR2 is YFSETQ. This table comes from immunoSEQ multiplex PCR, and its TCRdb copy is limited to in-frame clones, with some not included. This repertoire shows about 120,000 clones, roughly 84% found once; its top ten account for approximately 26%. The chain is built from TRBV5-1 and TRBJ2-7, with D unclear. The sequenced sample was peripheral blood, obtained 28 days after the second AZD1222 dose. The receptor's source is an adult who received the AZD1222 COVID-19 vaccine. The CDR3 sequence is CASSLTTDEQYF. The CDR3, as DNA: TGCGCCAGCAGCCTCACGACGGACGAGCAGTACTTC.